This T cell receptor beta chain was observed in a study of OX40 agonist ivuxolimab in advanced cancers. On the study more broadly: Antecedent anti-PD-1, anti-PD-L1 or anti-CTLA-4 therapy was permissible, with 30% to 50% having received some.

Study results and caveats: The study did not work out the antigen specificity of the expanded peripheral T cells. CD4+ and CD8+ blood T cells expanded clonally by week 6 at 0.1 to 3.0 mg/kg. More expanded clones were seen, on average, in CD8+ T cells than in CD4+.

Germline V gene sequence: CDR1 SGHDT, CDR2 YYEEEE. The CDR3 has 17 residues. Losses at the gene ends were 0 bases for V and 1 base for J; bases not matched to a gene: 8. Repertoires were generated with immunoSEQ multiplex PCR, while TCRdb's copy carries only in-frame clones and drops some. Counted here are more than 85,000 clones, around nine tenths occurring once; the ten biggest clones make up 0.3% to 0.4%. Concerning this clone itself: The target antigen is unknown.

The chain carries TRBV5-6 and TRBJ2-5, with 8 bases identical to TRBD2. The receptor comes from an adult with an advanced solid tumor such as melanoma, head and neck, liver or kidney cancer. The sample consisted of CD4+ or CD8+ T cells sorted from blood, taken in a trial of the OX40 agonist ivuxolimab. CDR3 sequence reads: CASSLGRLAGFQETQYF. CDR3 bases: TGTGCCAGCAGCTTGGGTCGTCTAGCGGGTTTCCAAGAGACCCAGTACTTC.